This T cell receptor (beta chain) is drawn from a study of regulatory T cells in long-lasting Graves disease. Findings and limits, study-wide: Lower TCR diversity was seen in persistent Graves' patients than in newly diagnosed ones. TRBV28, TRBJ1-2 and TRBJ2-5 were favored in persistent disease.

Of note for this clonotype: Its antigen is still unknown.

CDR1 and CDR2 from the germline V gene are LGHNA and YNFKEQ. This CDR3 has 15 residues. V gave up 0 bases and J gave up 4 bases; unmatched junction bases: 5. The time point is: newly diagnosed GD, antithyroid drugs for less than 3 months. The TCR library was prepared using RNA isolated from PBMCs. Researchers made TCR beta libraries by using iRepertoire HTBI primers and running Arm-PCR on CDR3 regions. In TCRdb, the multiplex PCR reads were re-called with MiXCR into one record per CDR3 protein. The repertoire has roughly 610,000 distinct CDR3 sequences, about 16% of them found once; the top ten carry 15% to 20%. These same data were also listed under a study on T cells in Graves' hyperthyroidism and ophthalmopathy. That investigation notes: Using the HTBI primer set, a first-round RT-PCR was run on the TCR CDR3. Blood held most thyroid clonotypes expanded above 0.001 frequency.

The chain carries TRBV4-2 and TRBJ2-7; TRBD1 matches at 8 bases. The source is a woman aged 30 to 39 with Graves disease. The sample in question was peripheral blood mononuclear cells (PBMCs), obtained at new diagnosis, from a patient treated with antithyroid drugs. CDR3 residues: CASSQEGRQGYEQYF. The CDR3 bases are TGTGCCAGCAGCCAAGAGGGCCGACAGGGGTACGAGCAGTACTTC.